This T cell receptor beta chain was sequenced for a study of cytomegalovirus exposure and HLA in healthy donors. The CDR3 runs to 15 residues. V was clipped by 5 bases and J by 5 bases, with 16 bases between them. CDR1 SGHDT and CDR2 YYEEEE come from the germline V gene. Method: immunoSEQ multiplex PCR; TCRdb's copy keeps in-frame clones and lacks some. Of hundreds of thousands of clones in the sample, about 90% were seen once. The origin of this receptor is a woman in her 30s in good health and CMV-seronegative. The chain has TRBV5-6 and TRBJ2-2, with D possibly matching TRBD1 (6 bases). What was sequenced was PBMCs. The CDR3 sequence is CASSRSRGRTGELFF. The CDR3 DNA sequence: TGTGCCAGCAGTCGGAGCAGGGGTAGGACCGGGGAGCTGTTTTTT.